Detailed here is one T cell receptor (beta chain). Trimming removed 2 bases from V and 11 bases from J, with 14 bases in between. This CDR3 spans 13 amino acids. Per germline, CDR1 KGHDR and CDR2 SFDVKD. The source of the sample is a study of blood T cell repertoires in COVID-19. Overall study: Researchers got acute and convalescent COVID-19 samples from the United States, Italy and Spain. T cells, B-cell-depleted T cells, or PBMCs supplied cDNA or gDNA.

Authors' data handling: Amplification with reference gene primers provided the estimates of nucleated cell counts. Sequencing used immunoSEQ multiplex PCR; TCRdb keeps in-frame clones, though not all of them. The V and J calls and clone size were taken over from that table, and D and trimming were inferred from the DNA. The top ten clones hold approximately 3% of a sample with around 180,000 clones, 74% of them seen once. The sequencing input was peripheral blood. V is TRBV24-1 and J is TRBJ2-5, with D possibly matching TRBD2 (6 bases). The clonotype was recovered from a woman older than 75 with acute or convalescent COVID-19. The CDR3 coding sequence is TGTGCCACCAGTGATTCCGGGACTCCTTATCAGTACTTC. Its translation: CATSDSGTPYQYF.